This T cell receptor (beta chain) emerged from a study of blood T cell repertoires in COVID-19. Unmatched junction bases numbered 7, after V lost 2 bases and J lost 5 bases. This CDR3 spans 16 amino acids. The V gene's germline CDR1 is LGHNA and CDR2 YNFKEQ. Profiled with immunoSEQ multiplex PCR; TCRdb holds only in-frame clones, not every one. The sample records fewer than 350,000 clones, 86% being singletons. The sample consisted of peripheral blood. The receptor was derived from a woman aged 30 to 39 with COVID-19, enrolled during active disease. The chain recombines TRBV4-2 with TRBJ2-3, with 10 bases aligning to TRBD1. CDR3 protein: CASSQSGTGEKDTQYF. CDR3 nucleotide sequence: TGTGCCAGCAGCCAATCCGGGACAGGGGAGAAAGATACGCAGTATTTT.